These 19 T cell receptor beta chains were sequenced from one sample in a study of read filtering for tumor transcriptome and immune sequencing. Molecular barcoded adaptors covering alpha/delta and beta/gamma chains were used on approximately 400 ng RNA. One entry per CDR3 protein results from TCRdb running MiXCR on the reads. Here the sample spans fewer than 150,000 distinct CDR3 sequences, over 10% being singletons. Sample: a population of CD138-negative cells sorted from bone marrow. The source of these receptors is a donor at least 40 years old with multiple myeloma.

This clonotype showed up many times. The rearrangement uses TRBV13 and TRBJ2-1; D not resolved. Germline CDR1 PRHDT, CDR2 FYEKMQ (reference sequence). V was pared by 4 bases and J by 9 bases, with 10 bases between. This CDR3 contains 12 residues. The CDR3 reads CASSYPSREQFF. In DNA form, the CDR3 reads TGTGCCAGCAGCTATCCCAGTCGTGAGCAGTTCTTC. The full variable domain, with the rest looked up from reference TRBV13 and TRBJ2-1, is AAGVIQSPRHLIKEKRETATLKCYPIPRHDTVYWYQQGPGQDPQFLISFYEKMQSDKGSIPDRFSAQQFSDYHSELNMSSLELGDSALYFCASSYPSREQFFGPGTRLTVL.

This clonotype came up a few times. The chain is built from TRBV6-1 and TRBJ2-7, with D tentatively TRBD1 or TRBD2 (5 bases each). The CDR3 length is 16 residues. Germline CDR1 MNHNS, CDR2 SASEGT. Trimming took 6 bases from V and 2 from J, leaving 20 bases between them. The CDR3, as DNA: TGTGCCAGCAGCATCGGGCCGGGGACCAGAACCTACGAGCAGTACTTC. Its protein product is CASSIGPGTRTYEQYF.

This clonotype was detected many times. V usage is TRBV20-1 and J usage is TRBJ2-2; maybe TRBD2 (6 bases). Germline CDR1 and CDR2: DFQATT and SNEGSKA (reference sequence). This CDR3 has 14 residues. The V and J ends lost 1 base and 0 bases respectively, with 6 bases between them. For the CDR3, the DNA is TGCAGTGCTAGAGGCGGGACGAACACCGGGGAGCTGTTTTTT. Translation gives CSARGGTNTGELFF.

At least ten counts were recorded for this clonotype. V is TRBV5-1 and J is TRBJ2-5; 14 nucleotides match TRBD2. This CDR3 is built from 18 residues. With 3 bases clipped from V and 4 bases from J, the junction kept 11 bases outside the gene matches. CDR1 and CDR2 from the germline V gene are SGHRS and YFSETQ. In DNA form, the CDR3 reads TGCGCCAGCAGCTCCCCGGGACTAGCGGGAGTAAAGGCAGAGACCCAGTACTTC. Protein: CASSSPGLAGVKAETQYF.

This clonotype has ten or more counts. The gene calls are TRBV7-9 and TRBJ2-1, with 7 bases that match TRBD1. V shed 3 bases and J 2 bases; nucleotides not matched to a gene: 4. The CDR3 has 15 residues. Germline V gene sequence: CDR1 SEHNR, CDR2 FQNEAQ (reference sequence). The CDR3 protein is CASSLRQGAYNEQFF. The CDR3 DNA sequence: TGTGCCAGCAGCTTGCGGCAGGGGGCCTACAATGAGCAGTTCTTC. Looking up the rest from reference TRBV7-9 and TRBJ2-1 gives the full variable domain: DTGVSQNPRHKITKRGQNVTFRCDPISEHNRLYWYRQTLGQGPEFLTYFQNEAQLEKSRLLSDRFSAERPKGSFSTLEIQRTEQGDSAMYLCASSLRQGAYNEQFFGPGTRLTVL.

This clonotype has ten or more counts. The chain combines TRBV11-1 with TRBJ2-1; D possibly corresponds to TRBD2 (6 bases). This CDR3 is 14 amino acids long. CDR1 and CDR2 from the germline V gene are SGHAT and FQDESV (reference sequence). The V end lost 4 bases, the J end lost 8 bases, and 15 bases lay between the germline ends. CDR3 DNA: TGTGCCAGCAGCTGGTCGGGAGTGGGATATGAGCAGTTCTTC. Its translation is CASSWSGVGYEQFF.

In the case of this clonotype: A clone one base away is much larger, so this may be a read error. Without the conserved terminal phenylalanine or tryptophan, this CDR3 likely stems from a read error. The CDR3 loop reads CASRSRGGRGSGELFS. The DNA of the CDR3 is TGTGCCAGCAGGAGTCGCGGGGGCCGGGGTTCCGGGGAGCTGTTTTCT. This chain uses TRBV11-1 with TRBJ2-2; D perhaps matches TRBD2 (7 bases). The germline V gene encodes CDR1 SGHAT and CDR2 FQDESV (reference sequence). The CDR3 contains 16 residues. V lost 6 bases and J lost 6, with 20 bases in between.

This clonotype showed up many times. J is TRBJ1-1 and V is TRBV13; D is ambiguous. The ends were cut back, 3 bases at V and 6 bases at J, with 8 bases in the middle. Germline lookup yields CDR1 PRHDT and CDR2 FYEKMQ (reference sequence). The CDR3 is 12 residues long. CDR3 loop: CASSLRESEAFF. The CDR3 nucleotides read TGTGCCAGCAGCTTGAGGGAGTCTGAAGCTTTCTTT.

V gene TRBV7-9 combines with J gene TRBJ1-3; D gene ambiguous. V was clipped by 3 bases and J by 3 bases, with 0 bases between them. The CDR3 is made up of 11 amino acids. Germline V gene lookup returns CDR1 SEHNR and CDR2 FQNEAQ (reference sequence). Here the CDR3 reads CASSFGNTIYF. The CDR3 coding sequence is TGTGCCAGCAGCTTTGGAAACACCATATATTTT.

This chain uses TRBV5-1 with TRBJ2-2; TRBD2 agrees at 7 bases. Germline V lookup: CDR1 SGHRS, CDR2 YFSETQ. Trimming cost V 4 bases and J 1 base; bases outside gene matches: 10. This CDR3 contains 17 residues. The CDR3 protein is CASSLGLQRGNTGELFF. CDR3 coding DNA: TGCGCCAGCAGCCTTGGGCTTCAGCGGGGGAACACCGGGGAGCTGTTTTTT.

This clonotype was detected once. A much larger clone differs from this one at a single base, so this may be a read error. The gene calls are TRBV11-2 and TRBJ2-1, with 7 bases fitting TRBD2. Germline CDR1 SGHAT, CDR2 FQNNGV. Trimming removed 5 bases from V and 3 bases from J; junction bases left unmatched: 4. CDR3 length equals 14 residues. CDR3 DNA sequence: TGTGCCAGCAGCGCCTCTAGCGGCTACAATGAGCAGTTCTTC. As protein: CASSASSGYNEQFF.

DNA of the CDR3: TGTGCCATCAGTGAGGGACTAGCGGGAGGGCCGCCAGATACGCAGTATTTT. Translating gives CAISEGLAGGPPDTQYF. V usage is TRBV10-3 and J usage is TRBJ2-3; 15 bases line up with TRBD2. The germline CDR1 and CDR2 sequences are ENHRY and SYGVKD. The ends lost 2 bases at V and 4 bases at J; junction bases unmatched: 4. This CDR3 spans 17 amino acids.

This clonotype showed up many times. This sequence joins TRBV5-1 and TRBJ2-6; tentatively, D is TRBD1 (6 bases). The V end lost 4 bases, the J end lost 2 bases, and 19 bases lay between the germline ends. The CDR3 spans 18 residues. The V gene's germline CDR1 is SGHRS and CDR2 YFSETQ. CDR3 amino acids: CASSPPLGALTGANVLTF. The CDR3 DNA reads TGCGCCAGCAGCCCCCCGCTGGGGGCGCTTACTGGGGCCAACGTCCTGACTTTC. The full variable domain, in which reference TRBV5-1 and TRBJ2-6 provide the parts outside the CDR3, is KAGVTQTPRYLIKTRGQQVTLSCSPISGHRSVSWYQQTPGQGLQFLFEYFSETQRNKGNFPGRFSGRQFSNSRSEMNVSTLELGDSALYLCASSPPLGALTGANVLTFGAGSRLTVL.

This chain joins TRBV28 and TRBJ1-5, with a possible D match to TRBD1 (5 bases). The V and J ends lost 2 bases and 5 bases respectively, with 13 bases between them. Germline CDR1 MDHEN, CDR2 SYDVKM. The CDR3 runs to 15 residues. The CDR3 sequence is CASSLRGDGYQPQHF. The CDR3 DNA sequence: TGTGCCAGCAGTTTACGGGGGGACGGTTATCAGCCCCAGCATTTT.

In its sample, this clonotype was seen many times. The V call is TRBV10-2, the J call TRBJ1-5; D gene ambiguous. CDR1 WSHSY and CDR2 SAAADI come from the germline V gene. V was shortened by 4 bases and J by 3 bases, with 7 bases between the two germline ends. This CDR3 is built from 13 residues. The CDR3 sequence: CASSGPDNQPQHF. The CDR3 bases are TGCGCCAGCAGTGGCCCCGACAATCAGCCCCAGCATTTT.

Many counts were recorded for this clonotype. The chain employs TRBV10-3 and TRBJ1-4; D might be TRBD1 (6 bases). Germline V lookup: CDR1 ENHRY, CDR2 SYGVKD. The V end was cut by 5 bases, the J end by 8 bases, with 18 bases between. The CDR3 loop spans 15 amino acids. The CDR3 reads CAISSGPGVHEKLFF. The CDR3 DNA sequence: TGTGCCATCAGTTCCGGCCCAGGGGTTCACGAAAAACTGTTTTTT.

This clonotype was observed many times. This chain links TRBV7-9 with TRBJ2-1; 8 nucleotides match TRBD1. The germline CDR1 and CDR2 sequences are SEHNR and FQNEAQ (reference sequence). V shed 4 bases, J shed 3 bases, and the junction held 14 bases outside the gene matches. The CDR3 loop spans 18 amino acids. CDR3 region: CASSSKRGAGGFYNEQFF. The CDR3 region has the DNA TGTGCCAGCAGCTCCAAAAGGGGCGCAGGGGGCTTCTACAATGAGCAGTTCTTC.

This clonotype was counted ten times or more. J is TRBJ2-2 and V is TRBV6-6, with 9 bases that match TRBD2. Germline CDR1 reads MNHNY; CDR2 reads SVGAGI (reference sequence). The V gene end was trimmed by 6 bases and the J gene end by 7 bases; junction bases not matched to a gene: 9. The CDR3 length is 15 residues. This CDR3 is CASSQSGRSGGELFF. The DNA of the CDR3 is TGTGCCAGCAGCCAAAGCGGGAGGTCGGGCGGGGAGCTGTTTTTT.

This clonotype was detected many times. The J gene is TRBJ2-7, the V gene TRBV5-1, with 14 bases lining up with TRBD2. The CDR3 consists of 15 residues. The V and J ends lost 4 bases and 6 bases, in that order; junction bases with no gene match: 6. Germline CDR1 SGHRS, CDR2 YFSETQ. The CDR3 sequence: CASSPGLAGDREQYF. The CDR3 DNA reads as TGCGCCAGCAGCCCGGGACTAGCGGGAGACCGCGAGCAGTACTTC.